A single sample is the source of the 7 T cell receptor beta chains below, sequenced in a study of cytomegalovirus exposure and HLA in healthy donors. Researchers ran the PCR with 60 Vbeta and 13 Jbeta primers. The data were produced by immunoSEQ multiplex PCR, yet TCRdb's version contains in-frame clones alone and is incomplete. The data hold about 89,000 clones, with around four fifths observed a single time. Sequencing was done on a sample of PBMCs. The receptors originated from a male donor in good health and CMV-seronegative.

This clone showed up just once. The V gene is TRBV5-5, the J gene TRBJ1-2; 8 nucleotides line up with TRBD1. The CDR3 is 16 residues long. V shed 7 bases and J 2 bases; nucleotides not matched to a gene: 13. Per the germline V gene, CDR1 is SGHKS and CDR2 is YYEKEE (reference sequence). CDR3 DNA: TGTGCCAGCGGATTAGGACAGGGCGCGGGAAACTATGGCTACACCTTC. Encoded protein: CASGLGQGAGNYGYTF.

For the CDR3, the DNA is TGTGCCAGCAGGTTTAGGGTCGGGGATGAGCAGTTCTTC. Amino acid sequence: CASRFRVGDEQFF. This chain connects TRBV7-2 to TRBJ2-1, with D tentatively TRBD2 (5 bases). V lost 6 bases, J lost 8 bases, and 14 bases lay in between. This CDR3 is built from 13 residues. Germline lookup yields CDR1 SGHTA and CDR2 FQGNSA.

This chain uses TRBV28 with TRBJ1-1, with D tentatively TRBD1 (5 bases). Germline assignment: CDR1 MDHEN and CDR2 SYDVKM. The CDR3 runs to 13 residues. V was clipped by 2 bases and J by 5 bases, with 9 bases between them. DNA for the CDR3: TGTGCCAGCAGTTTAAGGGGTAGGACTGAAGCTTTCTTT. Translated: CASSLRGRTEAFF.

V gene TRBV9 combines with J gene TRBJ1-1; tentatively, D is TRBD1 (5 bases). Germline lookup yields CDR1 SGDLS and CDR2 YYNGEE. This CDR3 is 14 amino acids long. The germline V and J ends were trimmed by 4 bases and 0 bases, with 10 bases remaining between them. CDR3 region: CASSPDIVNTEAFF. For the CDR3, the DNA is TGTGCCAGCAGCCCGGACATTGTGAACACTGAAGCTTTCTTT.

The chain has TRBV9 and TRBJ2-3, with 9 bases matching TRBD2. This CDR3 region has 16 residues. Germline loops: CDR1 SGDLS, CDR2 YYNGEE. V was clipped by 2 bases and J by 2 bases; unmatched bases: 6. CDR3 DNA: TGTGCCAGCAGCGTGGAGGGACTAGCATACACAGATACGCAGTATTTT. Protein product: CASSVEGLAYTDTQYF.

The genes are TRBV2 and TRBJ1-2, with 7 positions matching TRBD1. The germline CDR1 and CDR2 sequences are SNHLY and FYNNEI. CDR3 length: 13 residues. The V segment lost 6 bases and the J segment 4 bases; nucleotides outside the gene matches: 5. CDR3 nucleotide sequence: TGTGCCAGCAGGGGGGACAGTACCTATGGCTACACCTTC. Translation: CASRGDSTYGYTF.

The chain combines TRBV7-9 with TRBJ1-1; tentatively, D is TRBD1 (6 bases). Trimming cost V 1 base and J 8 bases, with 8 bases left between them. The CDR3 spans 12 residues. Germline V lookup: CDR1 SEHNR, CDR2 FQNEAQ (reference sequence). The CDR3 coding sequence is TGTGCCAGCAGCTTAGAAACAGGGGAAGCTTTCTTT. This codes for CASSLETGEAFF.